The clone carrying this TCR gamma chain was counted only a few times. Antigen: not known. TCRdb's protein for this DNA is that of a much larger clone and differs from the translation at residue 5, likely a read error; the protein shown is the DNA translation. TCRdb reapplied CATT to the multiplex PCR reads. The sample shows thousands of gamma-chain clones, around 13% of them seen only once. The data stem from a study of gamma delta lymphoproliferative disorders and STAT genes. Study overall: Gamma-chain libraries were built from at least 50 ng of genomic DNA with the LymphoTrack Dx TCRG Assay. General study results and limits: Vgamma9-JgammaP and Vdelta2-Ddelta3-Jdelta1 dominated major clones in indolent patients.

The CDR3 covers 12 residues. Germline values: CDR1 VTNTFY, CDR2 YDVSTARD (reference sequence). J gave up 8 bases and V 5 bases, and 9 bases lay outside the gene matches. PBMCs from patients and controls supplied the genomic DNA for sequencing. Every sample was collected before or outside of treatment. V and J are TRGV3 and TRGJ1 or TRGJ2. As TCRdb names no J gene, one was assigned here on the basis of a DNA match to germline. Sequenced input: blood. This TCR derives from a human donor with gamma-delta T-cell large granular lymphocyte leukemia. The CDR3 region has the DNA TGTGCCACCTGGGGTAGAATCGATAAGAAACTCTTT. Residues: CATWGRIDKKLF.